The source of this TCR beta chain is a study of regulatory dendritic cells for organ transplantation. Study results and limitations: Regulatory dendritic cells appeared to expand memory CD8+ clones less than mature ones.

Memory T cells were CD45RO+, naive were CD45RA+, sorted by FACS. The CDR3 loop spans 14 amino acids. Germline assignment: CDR1 SNHLY and CDR2 FYNNEI. V gave up 4 bases and J gave up 0 bases, with 8 bases separating them. As regards this clone: What it recognizes is unknown.

The method was immunoSEQ multiplex PCR; TCRdb's version includes in-frame clones alone and lacks a portion of them. The sample has about 38,000 clones, about nine tenths seen once; the top ten hold approximately 0.12%. Sequencing was carried out using naive CD8+ T cells from blood. Subset here: CD45RA+ naive T cells. This sequence was found in a human donor in good health. The chain joins TRBV2 to TRBJ2-3; D is uncertain. For the CDR3, the DNA is TGTGCCAGCAGTGTTTGGCCTAGCACAGATACGCAGTATTTT. Translated, it gives CASSVWPSTDTQYF.